The 11 T cell receptor beta chains below were found in one sample sequenced in a study of cytomegalovirus exposure and HLA in healthy donors. 13 Jbeta primers and 60 Vbeta primers were used for the PCR. The protocol was immunoSEQ multiplex PCR, while the TCRdb copy is restricted to in-frame clones and leaves out a portion. The sample includes some 60,000 clones, about 84% of them seen just once. Sequencing was done on a sample of PBMCs. Every receptor here comes from a male donor in good health and CMV-seronegative.

The gene calls are TRBV13 and TRBJ2-7; 7 bases match TRBD2. The V gene's germline CDR1 is PRHDT and CDR2 FYEKMQ (reference sequence). V lost 6 bases, J lost 2 bases, and 7 bases stayed unmatched. The CDR3 totals 14 residues. CDR3 in DNA: TGTGCCAGCAGTGGGGGAGGGGCCCCCTACGAGCAGTACTTC. This gives the protein CASSGGGAPYEQYF.

The CDR3 DNA reads as TGTGCCAGCAGCCGTGACCAAGAGACCCAGTACTTC. Protein sequence: CASSRDQETQYF. This sequence joins TRBV11-3 and TRBJ2-5; unclear D gene. Per germline, CDR1 SGHNT and CDR2 YENEEA. CDR3 length equals 12 residues. Trimming removed 5 bases at V and 0 bases at J, with 4 bases between. Variable domain in full (rest from reference TRBV11-3 and TRBJ2-5): EAGVVQSPRYKIIEKKQPVAFWCNPISGHNTLYWYLQNLGQGPELLIRYENEEAVDDSQLPKDRFSAERLKGVDSTLKIQPAELGDSAVYLCASSRDQETQYFGPGTRLLVL.

In this sample, this clone turned up a few times. CDR3 amino acids: CASSLAVGSYSEAFF. The CDR3 DNA reads as TGCGCCAGCAGCTTGGCTGTCGGGTCTTACTCTGAAGCTTTCTTT. The rearrangement links TRBV5-1 to TRBJ1-1; no reliable D call. Germline values: CDR1 SGHRS, CDR2 YFSETQ. V lost 0 bases and J lost 6, with 15 bases in between. The CDR3 loop spans 15 amino acids.

The V and J genes are TRBV18 and TRBJ1-2; D is possibly TRBD1 (5 bases). V gave up 2 bases and J gave up 8 bases, with 12 bases separating them. The germline gives CDR1 KGHSH, CDR2 LQKENI. This CDR3 has 13 residues. This chain's CDR3 is CASSPGQGRGYTF. In DNA form, the CDR3 reads TGTGCCAGCTCACCAGGCCAGGGTCGAGGCTACACCTTC.

Only one count was recorded for this clone. V and J are TRBV6-5 and TRBJ2-7; possible D gene TRBD1, 6 bases. The CDR3 has 15 amino acids. Germline V CDR1 and CDR2: MNHEY, SVGAGI. Deletions cut 5 bases from V and 5 bases from J, with 19 bases between. The CDR3 protein is CASSPTLKQGHEQYF. The CDR3 DNA sequence: TGTGCCAGCAGTCCAACCTTAAAACAGGGCCACGAGCAGTACTTC.

The V and J genes are TRBV19 and TRBJ1-5; weak D call: TRBD1 (6 bases). V was shortened by 6 bases and J by 5 bases, with 11 bases between the two germline ends. CDR3 length equals 13 residues. Germline CDR1 reads LNHDA; CDR2 reads SQIVND (reference sequence). The DNA of the CDR3 is TGTGCCAGTAGCCGGGGGGCGGATCAGCCCCAGCATTTT. Translation: CASSRGADQPQHF.

V gene TRBV2 combines with J gene TRBJ2-7; 13 bases match TRBD2. The V and J ends lost 7 bases and 6 bases, in that order; junction bases with no gene match: 9. The germline gives CDR1 SNHLY, CDR2 FYNNEI. CDR3 length: 15 residues. The CDR3 loop is CASKGLAGYGTEQYF. Written as DNA, the CDR3 is TGTGCCAGCAAGGGACTAGCGGGGTATGGAACCGAGCAGTACTTC.

The V call is TRBV5-6, the J call TRBJ2-3; D might be TRBD2 (5 bases). V lost 4 bases and J 1 base, leaving 13 bases between the germline ends. CDR3 length: 15 amino acids. The germline gives CDR1 SGHDT, CDR2 YYEEEE. CDR3 coding DNA: TGTGCCAGCAGCCCGCTAGATAGCGGCACAGATACGCAGTATTTT. Encoded protein: CASSPLDSGTDTQYF.

The V gene is TRBV7-2, the J gene TRBJ2-5, with TRBD1 matching over 8 bases. The J segment lost 0 bases and the V segment lost 2 bases, leaving 14 bases of the junction unmatched. The CDR3 contains 19 residues. Germline V lookup: CDR1 SGHTA, CDR2 FQGNSA. Written as DNA, the CDR3 is TGTGCCAGCAGCTTACGATCCGTTCGACAGGGGTCCAACCAAGAGACCCAGTACTTC. The encoded protein is CASSLRSVRQGSNQETQYF.

The chain combines TRBV2 with TRBJ1-2, with 8 positions matching TRBD1. V shed 3 bases, J shed 4 bases, and the junction held 7 bases outside the gene matches. Germline assignment: CDR1 SNHLY and CDR2 FYNNEI. This CDR3 has 15 residues. Here the CDR3 reads CASSESAGGIYGYTF. The CDR3 DNA follows: TGTGCCAGCAGTGAGTCGGCAGGGGGCATCTATGGCTACACCTTC.

The V and J genes are TRBV27 and TRBJ2-1, with a weak D call TRBD2 (6 bases). V was trimmed by 1 base and J by 0 bases, leaving 10 bases between them. Germline CDR1 reads MNHEY; CDR2 reads SMNVEV (reference sequence). The length of the CDR3 is 16 residues. The CDR3 nucleotides read TGTGCCAGCAGTTTATATCCCGGGGGCTCCTACAATGAGCAGTTCTTC. It translates to CASSLYPGGSYNEQFF.